This passage covers 27 T cell receptor beta chains from one sample sequenced in a study of blood T cell repertoires in COVID-19. The method was immunoSEQ multiplex PCR; TCRdb's version includes in-frame clones alone and lacks a portion of them. The repertoire holds about 670,000 clones, with about nine tenths as singletons. The specimen sequenced was peripheral blood. Source of these receptors: a woman aged 18 to 35 with acute or convalescent COVID-19.

The CDR3 nucleotides read TGTGCCAGCACATCGGACAGGAGGAAAAATTCACCCCTCCACTTT. The encoded protein is CASTSDRRKNSPLHF. The rearrangement links TRBV25-1 to TRBJ1-6; 7 positions agree with TRBD1. Germline CDR1 MGHDK, CDR2 SYGVNS. V lost 7 bases and J lost 7; bases outside the gene matches: 10. The CDR3 runs 15 residues.

This chain joins TRBV11-2 and TRBJ1-4, with D perhaps TRBD1 (5 bases). V shed 1 base and J shed 7 bases, with 13 bases lying between them. Germline CDR1 reads SGHAT; CDR2 reads FQNNGV. This CDR3 is built from 15 residues. Here the CDR3 DNA reads TGTGCCAGCAGCTTAGGGGCAGGGACTCTTGAAAAACTGTTTTTT. As protein: CASSLGAGTLEKLFF.

The J gene is TRBJ1-1, the V gene TRBV5-1, with TRBD1 matching 7 bases. Germline-derived CDR1 and CDR2 are SGHRS and YFSETQ. Unmatched junction bases numbered 12, after V lost 4 bases and J lost 6 bases. The CDR3 loop spans 15 amino acids. Written as DNA, the CDR3 is TGCGCCAGCAGCCTCCGACAGGGCCAGGGGGCTGAAGCTTTCTTT. It is translated as CASSLRQGQGAEAFF.

The rearrangement uses TRBV7-9 and TRBJ1-1, with D possibly TRBD1 on 5 matching bases. The CDR3 length is 16 residues. CDR1 and CDR2 from the germline V gene are SEHNR and FQNEAQ (reference sequence). Deletions cut 1 base from V and 1 base from J, with 13 bases between. This CDR3 reads CASSLGVGGGNTEAFF. Here the CDR3 DNA reads TGTGCCAGCAGCTTAGGCGTGGGCGGGGGGAACACTGAAGCTTTCTTT.

This chain connects TRBV6-1 to TRBJ1-5, with D perhaps matching TRBD1 (5 bases). This CDR3 is 16 amino acids long. Per germline, CDR1 MNHNS and CDR2 SASEGT. V lost 4 bases and J lost 3, with 16 bases in between. DNA for the CDR3: TGTGCCAGCAGTGGGGGTTGGGGCAGCCTCAATCAGCCCCAGCATTTT. Translated, it gives CASSGGWGSLNQPQHF.

This rearrangement joins TRBV7-9 to TRBJ2-3; D might be TRBD2 (6 bases). Trimming stripped 4 bases from V and 5 bases from J, with 10 bases between. This CDR3 is 13 amino acids long. The germline V gene encodes CDR1 SEHNR and CDR2 FQNEAQ (reference sequence). The CDR3 here is CASSSLAEDTQYF. CDR3 nucleotide sequence: TGTGCCAGCAGCTCCTTAGCGGAAGATACGCAGTATTTT.

The chain uses TRBV29-1 and TRBJ1-1, with D hard to call. Germline V lookup: CDR1 SQVTM, CDR2 ANQGSEA. This CDR3 has 14 residues. Trimming pared 4 bases from V and 1 base from J, leaving 13 bases between. The CDR3 nucleotides read TGCAGCGTTGGTTCGAGGGTATCGAACACTGAAGCTTTCTTT. Encoded protein: CSVGSRVSNTEAFF. Full variable domain (rest looked up from reference TRBV29-1 and TRBJ1-1): SAVISQKPSRDICQRGTSLTIQCQVDSQVTMMFWYRQQPGQSLTLIATANQGSEATYESGFVIDKFPISRPNLTFSTLTVSNMSPEDSSIYLCSVGSRVSNTEAFFGQGTRLTVV.

The chain carries TRBV5-1 and TRBJ2-7, with TRBD1 matching over 7 bases. V lost 0 bases to trimming and J lost 0 bases; unmatched junction nucleotides: 6. This CDR3 is built from 16 residues. Germline CDR1 is SGHRS and CDR2 is YFSETQ. The CDR3 DNA is TGCGCCAGCAGCTTGGTAGGGGGCAGTTCCTCCTACGAGCAGTACTTC. Its protein product is CASSLVGGSSSYEQYF. The whole variable domain, filled in from reference TRBV5-1 and TRBJ2-7, reads KAGVTQTPRYLIKTRGQQVTLSCSPISGHRSVSWYQQTPGQGLQFLFEYFSETQRNKGNFPGRFSGRQFSNSRSEMNVSTLELGDSALYLCASSLVGGSSSYEQYFGPGTRLTVT.

The rearrangement uses TRBV6-5 and TRBJ1-2, with TRBD1 matching over 9 bases. With 6 bases clipped from V and 8 bases from J, the junction kept 13 bases outside the gene matches. The CDR3 covers 15 residues. Germline CDR1 is MNHEY and CDR2 is SVGAGI. The CDR3 sequence is CASSQLGTGYGGYTF. CDR3 DNA: TGTGCCAGCAGCCAACTCGGGACAGGGTATGGCGGCTACACCTTC.

This clone showed up just once. V is TRBV27 and J is TRBJ1-1; D possibly corresponds to TRBD1 (5 bases). The germline V gene has CDR1 MNHEY and CDR2 SMNVEV (reference sequence). Trimming took off 3 bases at V and 1 base at J, with 9 bases between the two ends. This CDR3 spans 14 amino acids. CDR3 nucleotides: TGTGCCAGCAGTTTGGACACATGGAACACTGAAGCTTTCTTT. Translation: CASSLDTWNTEAFF.

The chain employs TRBV28 and TRBJ2-7; TRBD1 agrees at 8 bases. The V gene's germline CDR1 is MDHEN and CDR2 SYDVKM. CDR3 size: 14 residues. V lost 6 bases to trimming and J lost 7 bases; unmatched junction nucleotides: 11. As DNA, the CDR3 is TGTGCCAGCAGCCCGGATCAGGGGGCTCGGGAGCAGTACTTC. This gives the protein CASSPDQGAREQYF.

V gene TRBV11-3 combines with J gene TRBJ2-1, with 7 bases aligning to TRBD1. Trimming removed 2 bases from V and 6 bases from J; junction bases left unmatched: 4. The germline V gene encodes CDR1 SGHNT and CDR2 YENEEA. This CDR3 is built from 14 residues. The CDR3 DNA sequence: TGTGCCAGCAGCTTACGTAGACAGGGCAATGAGCAGTTCTTC. This encodes CASSLRRQGNEQFF.

Comments on this clone: It may be a read error: a sequence one base away is much more abundant. The J gene is TRBJ1-2, the V gene TRBV11-2; perhaps TRBD1 as D (5 bases). Between the trimmed V and J ends, which lost 3 bases and 4 bases, there was a span of 9 bases. The CDR3 consists of 13 residues. Per the germline V gene, CDR1 is SGHAT and CDR2 is FQNNGV. CDR3 nucleotides: TGTGCCAGCAGCTTGGGGGGGGTCTATGGCTACACCTTC. Protein product: CASSLGGVYGYTF.

The V gene is TRBV30, the J gene TRBJ2-7, with a possible D match to TRBD1 (6 bases). The germline CDR1 and CDR2 sequences are GTSNPN and SVGIG (reference sequence). The CDR3 runs 15 residues. The V gene lost 1 base and the J gene lost 0 bases, with 13 bases spanning the gap. CDR3 nucleotide sequence: TGTGCCTGGAGTGGCGCAGGGGAAAGCTCCTACGAGCAGTACTTC. Protein product: CAWSGAGESSYEQYF.

The rearrangement joins TRBV2 to TRBJ2-7, with D possibly being TRBD1 (5 bases). Germline V gene sequence: CDR1 SNHLY, CDR2 FYNNEI. The CDR3 sequence is 14 residues long. V was shortened by 4 bases and J by 3 bases, with 13 bases between the two germline ends. The CDR3 sequence is CASSGDRSNYEQYF. In DNA form, the CDR3 reads TGTGCCAGCAGTGGAGACAGATCTAACTACGAGCAGTACTTC.

Only one count was recorded for this clone. V usage is TRBV27 and J usage is TRBJ1-4, with 10 bases that match TRBD1. The CDR3 runs to 14 residues. CDR1 is MNHEY, CDR2 SMNVEV, per germline (reference sequence). Trimming removed 7 bases from V and 6 bases from J; junction bases left unmatched: 5. CDR3 region: CASTDGTGDEKLFF. Here the CDR3 DNA reads TGTGCCAGCACCGATGGGACAGGGGATGAAAAACTGTTTTTT.

V gene TRBV7-2 combines with J gene TRBJ1-1, with 7 nucleotides matching TRBD1. The CDR3 extends over 15 amino acids. The germline V gene encodes CDR1 SGHTA and CDR2 FQGNSA. J gave up 4 bases and V 1 base, and 6 bases lay outside the gene matches. CDR3 sequence (DNA): TGTGCCAGCAGCTTAGGGGGTCAGGGGGGCACTGAAGCTTTCTTT. Translating gives CASSLGGQGGTEAFF.

V is TRBV27 and J is TRBJ2-2; 7 bases fit TRBD2. CDR1 is MNHEY, CDR2 SMNVEV, per germline (reference sequence). The V segment lost 6 bases and the J segment 3 bases; nucleotides outside the gene matches: 13. The CDR3 is 17 residues long. The chain's CDR3 is CASREALARGDTGELFF. CDR3 sequence (DNA): TGTGCCAGCAGGGAAGCACTAGCTCGGGGGGACACCGGGGAGCTGTTTTTT.

The chain has TRBV9 and TRBJ2-2; 12 nucleotides match TRBD2. Unmatched junction bases numbered 11, after V lost 0 bases and J lost 2 bases. CDR3 length: 20 residues. CDR1 and CDR2 from the germline V gene are SGDLS and YYNGEE. CDR3 sequence (DNA): TGTGCCAGCAGCGTAGTCGCAGTTGGACTAGCGGGGACAAACACCGGGGAGCTGTTTTTT. This codes for CASSVVAVGLAGTNTGELFF.

V and J are TRBV4-2 and TRBJ1-6, with 10 bases fitting TRBD1. CDR1 and CDR2 (germline): LGHNA, YNFKEQ. V lost 6 bases and J lost 1; bases outside the gene matches: 3. The CDR3 loop spans 16 amino acids. The CDR3 coding sequence is TGTGCCAGCAGACGGACAGGGGGATCCTATAATTCACCCCTCCACTTT. Its protein product is CASRRTGGSYNSPLHF.

The rearrangement joins TRBV5-1 to TRBJ2-5; tentative D call: TRBD2 (6 bases). CDR3 size: 16 residues. Trimming left V 0 bases short and J 5 bases short, with 17 bases between. Germline assignment: CDR1 SGHRS and CDR2 YFSETQ. CDR3 residues: CASSLGAGARGETQYF. CDR3 in DNA: TGCGCCAGCAGCTTGGGCGCAGGCGCCCGGGGGGAGACCCAGTACTTC.

V gene TRBV7-8 combines with J gene TRBJ1-6; D ambiguous. The V gene's germline CDR1 is SGHVS and CDR2 FQNEAQ. Deletions cut 2 bases from V and 3 bases from J, with 26 bases between. This CDR3 comprises 21 residues. The CDR3 sequence: CASSLLLVRAGPSGYNSPLHF. In nucleotides, the CDR3 is TGTGCCAGCAGCTTACTTCTGGTCCGCGCGGGCCCCAGCGGCTATAATTCACCCCTCCACTTT.

The chain joins TRBV7-9 to TRBJ1-5; D remains ambiguous. V lost 5 bases to trimming and J lost 3 bases, with 5 bases between them. Looked up from germline, CDR1 is SEHNR and CDR2 is FQNEAQ (reference sequence). This CDR3 comprises 12 residues. In DNA form, the CDR3 reads TGTGCCAGCAGCCTCTACAATCAGCCCCAGCATTTT. Protein sequence: CASSLYNQPQHF.

CDR3 protein: CATGQGPLTDTQYF. CDR3 sequence (DNA): TGTGCCACCGGACAGGGACCCCTCACAGATACGCAGTATTTT. The V gene is TRBV19, the J gene TRBJ2-3; 8 positions match TRBD1. The CDR3 consists of 14 residues. Trimming at V came to 10 bases and at J to 2 bases, leaving 8 bases not matched to a gene. Germline V gene data show CDR1 as LNHDA and CDR2 as SQIVND (reference sequence).

The V gene is TRBV6-5, the J gene TRBJ1-6; a possible D gene is TRBD1 (6 bases). The germline CDR1 and CDR2 sequences are MNHEY and SVGAGI. Trimming pared 6 bases from V and 7 bases from J, leaving 13 bases between. CDR3 size: 14 residues. CDR3 region: CASRRQVGNSPLHF. The CDR3 nucleotides are TGTGCCAGCAGGCGACAGGTCGGGAATTCACCCCTCCACTTT.

The V gene is TRBV20-1, the J gene TRBJ1-1; D may be TRBD1 (5 bases). CDR3 length: 14 amino acids. Trimming pared 3 bases from V and 0 bases from J, leaving 11 bases between. Germline CDR1 and CDR2: DFQATT and SNEGSKA (reference sequence). The chain's CDR3 is CSASDSNLNTEAFF. CDR3 sequence (DNA): TGCAGTGCTAGTGACAGTAACCTGAACACTGAAGCTTTCTTT.

The chain carries TRBV15 and TRBJ2-7, with D possibly being TRBD2 (5 bases). Germline values: CDR1 LNHNV, CDR2 YYDKDF (reference sequence). The germline V and J ends were trimmed by 6 bases and 3 bases, with 27 bases remaining between them. The CDR3 consists of 18 residues. CDR3: CATREDQEQSPFNYEQYF. The CDR3 DNA reads TGTGCCACCAGGGAGGACCAGGAACAGTCCCCTTTCAACTACGAGCAGTACTTC.